These 28 T cell receptor beta chains share one sample of origin, sequenced in a study of blood T cell repertoires in COVID-19. The method was immunoSEQ multiplex PCR; TCRdb's version includes in-frame clones alone and lacks a portion of them. The sample carries under 200,000 clones, 82% recorded once. Material for sequencing was peripheral blood. The origin of the receptors is a woman aged 25 to 39 with acute or convalescent COVID-19.

The chain links TRBV7-8 to TRBJ1-6; TRBD1 might be the D (6 bases). CDR1 SGHVS and CDR2 FQNEAQ come from the germline V gene. Deletions cut 0 bases from V and 9 bases from J, with 15 bases between. The CDR3 loop spans 16 amino acids. Here the CDR3 reads CASSLAGTKRSSPLHF. CDR3 in DNA: TGTGCCAGCAGCTTAGCGGGGACAAAAAGGAGTTCACCCCTCCACTTT.

This chain links TRBV3-1 (or the pseudogene TRBV3-2) with TRBJ1-2; 9 bases map to TRBD1. The CDR3 is 13 residues long. The germline CDR1 and CDR2 sequences are LGHDT and YNNKEL (reference sequence). J lost 8 bases, V lost 6 bases, and 7 bases had no gene match. CDR3 amino acids: CASSRGTGRGYTF. CDR3 sequence (DNA): TGTGCCAGCAGTCGCGGGACAGGGAGAGGCTACACCTTC.

The count of this clone is one. This chain joins TRBV14 and TRBJ2-1; 8 bases are a match to TRBD1. Germline V gene data show CDR1 as SGHDN and CDR2 as FVKESK. CDR3 length equals 14 residues. J was trimmed by 9 bases and V by 3 bases; bases with no gene match: 7. CDR3: CASSQATGGSEQFF. CDR3 bases: TGTGCCAGCAGCCAGGCCACAGGGGGATCTGAGCAGTTCTTC.

The chain recombines TRBV19 with TRBJ2-1; the match to TRBD1 covers 7 bases. J gave up 5 bases and V 2 bases, and 6 bases lay outside the gene matches. This CDR3 has 15 residues. The germline V gene has CDR1 LNHDA and CDR2 SQIVND (reference sequence). The DNA for the CDR3 is TGTGCCAGTAGTATACAAGGGGGCTCAAACAATGAGCAGTTCTTC. It yields the protein CASSIQGGSNNEQFF.

V and J are TRBV12-3 or TRBV12-4 and TRBJ1-2; a possible D gene is TRBD1 (5 bases). Trimming removed 4 bases from V and 7 bases from J, with 13 bases in between. This CDR3 is 13 amino acids long. The CDR3, as DNA: TGTGCCAGCAGTTCACTCCAGGGTCCTGGCTACACCTTC. Amino acids: CASSSLQGPGYTF.

The chain joins TRBV30 to TRBJ2-7, with TRBD1 matching 9 bases. V was clipped by 4 bases and J by 2 bases; unmatched bases: 6. This CDR3 has 14 residues. Germline V lookup: CDR1 GTSNPN, CDR2 SVGIG (reference sequence). CDR3 sequence reads: CAWKAGTGTYEQYF. Written as DNA, the CDR3 is TGTGCCTGGAAGGCCGGGACAGGGACCTACGAGCAGTACTTC.

The V and J genes are TRBV6-2 or TRBV6-3 and TRBJ1-5; D ambiguous. CDR1 MNHEY and CDR2 SVGEGT come from the germline V gene. The V and J ends lost 8 bases and 3 bases respectively, with 17 bases between them. The CDR3 spans 15 residues. The DNA of the CDR3 is TGTGCCAGCCGCCCCAACATAGCATACAATCAGCCCCAGCATTTT. Its translation is CASRPNIAYNQPQHF.

The chain joins TRBV5-5 to TRBJ1-6, with 10 bases aligning to TRBD1. J gave up 9 bases and V 2 bases, and 5 bases lay outside the gene matches. This CDR3 has 15 amino acids. Germline loops: CDR1 SGHKS, CDR2 YYEKEE (reference sequence). The CDR3 DNA is TGTGCCAGCAGCTTTCTGGGACAGGGGAGTTCACCCCTCCACTTT. As protein: CASSFLGQGSSPLHF.

The J gene is TRBJ2-5, the V gene TRBV4-2; TRBD2 aligns across 16 bases. Germline V gene lookup returns CDR1 LGHNA and CDR2 YNFKEQ. This CDR3 is built from 17 residues. With V trimmed by 3 bases and J by 3 bases, 4 bases remained unmatched. CDR3 loop: CASSHGTSGGAEETQYF. CDR3 DNA: TGTGCCAGCAGCCATGGGACTAGCGGGGGGGCGGAAGAGACCCAGTACTTC.

The chain has TRBV10-1 and TRBJ2-1; a possible D gene is TRBD1 (5 bases). Trimming stripped 4 bases from V and 4 bases from J, with 8 bases between. CDR1 is WNHNN and CDR2 is SYGVQD in the germline V gene (reference sequence). The CDR3 runs 13 residues. The CDR3 DNA reads as TGCGCCAGCAGTGCGACAGTTTACAATGAGCAGTTCTTC. This gives the protein CASSATVYNEQFF.

The rearrangement joins TRBV19 to TRBJ2-7; 10 nucleotides agree with TRBD1. Germline assignment: CDR1 LNHDA and CDR2 SQIVND (reference sequence). The CDR3 covers 14 residues. J was trimmed by 4 bases and V by 5 bases; bases with no gene match: 5. The CDR3 DNA sequence: TGTGCCAGTAGTCCTCCGGGACAGGGGTACGAGCAGTACTTC. It codes for CASSPPGQGYEQYF.

The V call is TRBV7-9, the J call TRBJ1-6, with a possible D match to TRBD1 (6 bases). The germline V gene has CDR1 SEHNR and CDR2 FQNEAQ (reference sequence). The germline V and J ends were trimmed by 5 bases and 4 bases, with 18 bases remaining between them. The CDR3 consists of 17 residues. The CDR3 coding sequence is TGTGCCAGCAGCCTATTTAACGGACAGTCTTATAATTCACCCCTCCACTTT. Encoded protein: CASSLFNGQSYNSPLHF.

DNA for the CDR3: TGTGCCAGCAGTAGCGGGGGACCGAGCACAGATACGCAGTATTTT. It translates to CASSSGGPSTDTQYF. V and J are TRBV7-2 and TRBJ2-3; 9 bases are shared with TRBD2. V lost 6 bases and J lost 0; bases outside the gene matches: 4. Per the germline V gene, CDR1 is SGHTA and CDR2 is FQGNSA. The CDR3 is 15 amino acids.

The CDR3 sequence is CASSSITGGGRGTGELFF. The CDR3 DNA is TGTGCCAGCAGCTCAATTACAGGGGGCGGTCGTGGCACCGGGGAGCTGTTTTTT. J is TRBJ2-2 and V is TRBV7-8, with TRBD1 identical over 9 bases. The trim removed 4 bases at V and 4 bases at J, leaving 13 bases unmatched. This CDR3 has 18 amino acids. Germline CDR1 reads SGHVS; CDR2 reads FQNEAQ.

The gene calls are TRBV11-2 and TRBJ1-3; no clear D gene. Germline loops: CDR1 SGHAT, CDR2 FQNNGV. The CDR3 length is 19 residues. Deletions cut 4 bases from V and 4 bases from J, with 26 bases between. CDR3 in DNA: TGTGCCAGCAGCTCCCTGGGTCTTGGGCCCTCTTGGCGAGGAAACACCATATATTTT. It codes for CASSSLGLGPSWRGNTIYF. Full variable domain (rest looked up from reference TRBV11-2 and TRBJ1-3): EAGVAQSPRYKIIEKRQSVAFWCNPISGHATLYWYQQILGQGPKLLIQFQNNGVVDDSQLPKDRFSAERLKGVDSTLKIQPAKLEDSAVYLCASSSLGLGPSWRGNTIYFGEGSWLTVV.

The rearrangement uses TRBV11-1 and TRBJ1-1, with D perhaps matching TRBD1 (6 bases). Deletions cut 4 bases from V and 1 base from J, with 10 bases between. This CDR3 contains 14 residues. The germline gives CDR1 SGHAT, CDR2 FQDESV (reference sequence). This CDR3 reads CASSSRGGNTEAFF. In nucleotides, the CDR3 is TGTGCCAGCAGCTCAAGGGGGGGGAACACTGAAGCTTTCTTT.

With respect to this clone: At one end, the junction sequence differs from germline, possibly due to a read error. V usage is TRBV2 and J usage is TRBJ2-7, with 7 bases fitting TRBD1. Germline-derived CDR1 and CDR2 are SNHLY and FYNNEI. This CDR3 contains 11 residues. In DNA, the CDR3 is TGTGCCAGCAGTTATAGGGACAGCCCAAACTTC. Residues: CASSYRDSPNF. The variable domain in full, with the rest retrieved from reference TRBV2 and TRBJ2-7, is EPEVTQTPSHQVTQMGQEVILRCVPISNHLYFYWYRQILGQKVEFLVSFYNNEISEKSEIFDDQFSVERPDGSNFTLKIRSTKLEDSAMYFCASSYRDSPNFGPGTRLTVT.

The chain combines TRBV6-5 with TRBJ1-1, with D uncertain. CDR3 length equals 15 residues. Trimming stripped 6 bases from V and 1 base from J, with 15 bases between. From germline, CDR1 is MNHEY and CDR2 SVGAGI. CDR3 residues: CASRKRVQSNTEAFF. CDR3 DNA sequence: TGTGCCAGCAGGAAAAGAGTACAGTCGAACACTGAAGCTTTCTTT.

The chain links TRBV19 to TRBJ2-4, with unresolved D. The germline V gene encodes CDR1 LNHDA and CDR2 SQIVND (reference sequence). The CDR3 sequence is 13 residues long. V lost 6 bases and J lost 1, with 7 bases in between. The CDR3 coding sequence is TGTGCCAGTAGCATCGGGGCCAAAAACATTCAGTACTTC. Its protein is CASSIGAKNIQYF.

The chain carries TRBV11-2 and TRBJ2-7; the match to TRBD1 covers 9 bases. The length of the CDR3 is 13 residues. The V segment lost 6 bases and the J segment 6 bases; nucleotides outside the gene matches: 6. The germline V gene has CDR1 SGHAT and CDR2 FQNNGV. The CDR3 sequence: CASRHGTGSEQYF. CDR3 nucleotides: TGTGCCAGCAGACACGGGACAGGGTCCGAGCAGTACTTC.

J is TRBJ1-2 and V is TRBV6-2 or TRBV6-3, with D possibly TRBD1 on 5 matching bases. CDR3 size: 16 residues. Germline-derived CDR1 and CDR2 are MNHEY and SVGEGT. The V gene lost 5 bases and the J gene lost 3 bases, with 19 bases spanning the gap. In DNA, the CDR3 is TGTGCCAGCAGTGCCACCCGGAGCTCAGGGCACTATGGCTACACCTTC. This gives the protein CASSATRSSGHYGYTF.

This sequence joins TRBV21-1 and TRBJ2-7; TRBD1 is the table's D call and was not checked against the DNA. TRBV21-1 is a recognized pseudogene. The CDR3 runs to 12 residues. The CDR3 sequence is CASPRGFYEQYF. Written as DNA, the CDR3 is TGTGCCAGCCCGAGGGGGTTCTACGAGCAGTACTTC.

The rearrangement joins TRBV27 to TRBJ1-1; D uncertain. CDR3 length: 13 amino acids. Germline CDR1 and CDR2: MNHEY and SMNVEV (reference sequence). Trimming shortened V by 3 bases and J by 3 bases, and 8 bases separated the two germline ends. CDR3 DNA sequence: TGTGCCAGCAGTTTCCGACAAGACACTGAAGCTTTCTTT. Translation gives CASSFRQDTEAFF.

The rearrangement uses TRBV6-5 and TRBJ2-1; the match to TRBD2 covers 7 bases. The trim removed 6 bases at V and 9 bases at J, leaving 14 bases unmatched. The germline V gene has CDR1 MNHEY and CDR2 SVGAGI. This CDR3 comprises 15 residues. The CDR3 nucleotides read TGTGCCAGCAGCCGGATGATTCGGGGGGACGGTGAGCAGTTCTTC. It yields the protein CASSRMIRGDGEQFF.

The chain carries TRBV6-2 or TRBV6-3 and TRBJ2-1; 8 bases map to TRBD2. The CDR3 is 17 amino acids. In germline, CDR1 is MNHEY, CDR2 SVGEGT. With V trimmed by 6 bases and J by 5 bases, 15 bases remained unmatched. This CDR3 is CASSLEPAGVFDNEQFF. The CDR3 DNA reads as TGTGCCAGCAGCTTAGAGCCAGCGGGAGTCTTCGACAATGAGCAGTTCTTC.

The rearrangement joins TRBV29-1 to TRBJ1-1; D is perhaps TRBD1 (6 bases). Per germline, CDR1 SQVTM and CDR2 ANQGSEA. V was clipped by 5 bases and J by 6 bases, with 10 bases between them. This CDR3 is built from 11 residues. The CDR3 region is CSVPQGPEAFF. The CDR3 nucleotides read TGCAGCGTTCCACAGGGCCCTGAAGCTTTCTTT.

This chain connects TRBV11-3 to TRBJ2-7; 9 bases match TRBD1. The CDR3 runs 15 residues. CDR1 is SGHNT and CDR2 is YENEEA in the germline V gene. Trimming took 5 bases from V and 5 from J; bases not matched to a gene: 10. CDR3 DNA sequence: TGTGCCAGCAGCATCGGGACAGGGCAGGGGGACGAGCAGTACTTC. Translating gives CASSIGTGQGDEQYF.

This chain uses TRBV15 with TRBJ1-2, with 9 bases that match TRBD1. The germline V gene has CDR1 LNHNV and CDR2 YYDKDF (reference sequence). The V and J ends lost 0 bases and 2 bases, in that order; junction bases with no gene match: 4. This CDR3 comprises 16 residues. CDR3 in amino acids: CATSRDWGQGNYGYTF. The DNA for the CDR3 is TGTGCCACCAGCAGAGATTGGGGACAGGGCAACTATGGCTACACCTTC.